This T cell receptor beta chain was recorded in a study of T cell changes during pregnancy in multiple sclerosis. Generated by immunoSEQ multiplex PCR, the TCRdb table keeps only in-frame clones and is missing some. Of about 100,000 clones in the sample, around 92% were seen once. The CDR3 extends over 12 amino acids. Unmatched junction bases numbered 3, after V lost 2 bases and J lost 14 bases. The germline V gene encodes CDR1 MNHEY and CDR2 SVGAGI. Sequenced here: peripheral blood, sampled after pregnancy. The rearrangement uses TRBV6-5 and TRBJ2-3; TRBD1 matches at 11 bases. This TCR was sampled from a female donor with multiple sclerosis, enrolled in a pregnancy study. CDR3 bases: TGTGCCAGCAGTTACGGGACAGGGGGTCTGTATTTT. This translates into CASSYGTGGLYF.